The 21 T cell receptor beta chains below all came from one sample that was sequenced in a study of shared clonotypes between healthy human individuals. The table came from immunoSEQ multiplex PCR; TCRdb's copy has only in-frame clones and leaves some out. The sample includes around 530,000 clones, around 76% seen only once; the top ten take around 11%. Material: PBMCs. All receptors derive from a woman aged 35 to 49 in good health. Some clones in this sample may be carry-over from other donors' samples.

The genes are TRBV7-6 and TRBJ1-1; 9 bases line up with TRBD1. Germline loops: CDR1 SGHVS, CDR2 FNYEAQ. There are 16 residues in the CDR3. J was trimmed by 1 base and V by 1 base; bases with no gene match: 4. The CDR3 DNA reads TGTGCCAGCAGCTTAGTGGACAGGGGATCGAACACTGAAGCTTTCTTT. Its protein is CASSLVDRGSNTEAFF.

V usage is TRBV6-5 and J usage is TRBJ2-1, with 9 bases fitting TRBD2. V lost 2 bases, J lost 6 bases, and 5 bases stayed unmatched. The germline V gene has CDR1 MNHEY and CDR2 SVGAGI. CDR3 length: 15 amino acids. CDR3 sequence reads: CASSYRPSGTNEQFF. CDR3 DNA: TGTGCCAGCAGTTACCGGCCTAGCGGGACCAATGAGCAGTTCTTC.

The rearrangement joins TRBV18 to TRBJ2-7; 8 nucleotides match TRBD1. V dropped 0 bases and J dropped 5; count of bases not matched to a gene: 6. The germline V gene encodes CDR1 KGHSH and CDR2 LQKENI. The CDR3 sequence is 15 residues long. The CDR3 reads CASSPPRQGFDEQYF. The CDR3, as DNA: TGTGCCAGCTCACCACCGAGACAGGGGTTCGACGAGCAGTACTTC.

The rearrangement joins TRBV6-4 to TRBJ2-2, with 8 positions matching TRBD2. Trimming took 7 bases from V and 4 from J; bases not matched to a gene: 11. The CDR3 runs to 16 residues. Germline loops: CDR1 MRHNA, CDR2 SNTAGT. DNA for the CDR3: TGTGCCAGCAAATCACATGGGACTAGTGTCACCGGGGAGCTGTTTTTT. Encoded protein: CASKSHGTSVTGELFF.

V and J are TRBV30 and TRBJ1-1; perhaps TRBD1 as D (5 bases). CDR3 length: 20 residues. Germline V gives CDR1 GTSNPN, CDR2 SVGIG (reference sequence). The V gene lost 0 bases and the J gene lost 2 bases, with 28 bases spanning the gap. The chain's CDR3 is CAWSVFGTATSGVYNTEAFF. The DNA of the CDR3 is TGTGCCTGGAGTGTATTCGGGACGGCGACGTCTGGGGTTTACAACACTGAAGCTTTCTTT.

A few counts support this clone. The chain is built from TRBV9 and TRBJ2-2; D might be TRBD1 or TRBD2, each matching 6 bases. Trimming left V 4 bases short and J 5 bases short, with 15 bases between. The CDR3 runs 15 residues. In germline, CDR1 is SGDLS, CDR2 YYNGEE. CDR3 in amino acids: CASSQSGAGTGELFF. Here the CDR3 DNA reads TGTGCCAGCAGCCAATCGGGGGCCGGGACCGGGGAGCTGTTTTTT.

CDR3 nucleotides: TGTGCCAGCAGTCTCCAGCTAGACAGCCTAGCGAACACCGGGGAGCTGTTTTTT. Its protein product is CASSLQLDSLANTGELFF. The chain combines TRBV27 with TRBJ2-2; D possibly corresponds to TRBD1 (5 bases). CDR3 length: 18 amino acids. The germline gives CDR1 MNHEY, CDR2 SMNVEV (reference sequence). Trimming took 5 bases from V and 0 from J, leaving 19 bases between them.

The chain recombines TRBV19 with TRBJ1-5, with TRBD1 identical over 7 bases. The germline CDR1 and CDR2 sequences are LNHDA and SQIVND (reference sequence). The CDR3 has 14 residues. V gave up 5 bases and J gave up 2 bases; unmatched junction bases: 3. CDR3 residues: CASSYRGGNQPQHF. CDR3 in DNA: TGTGCCAGTAGTTACAGGGGAGGCAATCAGCCCCAGCATTTT. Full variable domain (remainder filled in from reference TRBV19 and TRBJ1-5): DGGITQSPKYLFRKEGQNVTLSCEQNLNHDAMYWYRQDPGQGLRLIYYSQIVNDFQKGDIAEGYSVSREKKESFPLTVTSAQKNPTAFYLCASSYRGGNQPQHFGDGTRLSIL.

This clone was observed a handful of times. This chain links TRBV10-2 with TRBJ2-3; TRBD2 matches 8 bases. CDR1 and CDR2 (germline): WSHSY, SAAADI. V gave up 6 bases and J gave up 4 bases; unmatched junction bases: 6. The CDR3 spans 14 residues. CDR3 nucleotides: TGCGCCAGCAGGGAAAGCGGGAGTGCAGATACGCAGTATTTT. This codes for CASRESGSADTQYF.

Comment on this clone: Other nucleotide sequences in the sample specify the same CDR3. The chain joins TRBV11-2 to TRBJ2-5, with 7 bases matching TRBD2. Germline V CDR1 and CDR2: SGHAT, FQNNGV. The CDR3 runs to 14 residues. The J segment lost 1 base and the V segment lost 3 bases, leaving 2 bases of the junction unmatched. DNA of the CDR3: TGTGCCAGCAGCTTTAGCGGGCCCCAAGAGACCCAGTACTTC. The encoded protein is CASSFSGPQETQYF.

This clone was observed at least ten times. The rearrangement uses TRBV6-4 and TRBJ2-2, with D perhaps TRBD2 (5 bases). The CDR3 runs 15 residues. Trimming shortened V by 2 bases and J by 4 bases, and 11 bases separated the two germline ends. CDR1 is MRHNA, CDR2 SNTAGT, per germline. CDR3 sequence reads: CASSDEGEGTGELFF. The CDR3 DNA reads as TGTGCCAGCAGTGACGAGGGAGAGGGCACCGGGGAGCTGTTTTTT.

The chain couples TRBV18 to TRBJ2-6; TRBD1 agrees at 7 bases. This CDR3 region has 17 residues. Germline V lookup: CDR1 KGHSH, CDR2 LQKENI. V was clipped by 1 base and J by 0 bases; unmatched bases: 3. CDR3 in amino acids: CASSPQGAGSGANVLTF. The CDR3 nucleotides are TGTGCCAGCTCACCACAGGGGGCCGGCTCTGGGGCCAACGTCCTGACTTTC.

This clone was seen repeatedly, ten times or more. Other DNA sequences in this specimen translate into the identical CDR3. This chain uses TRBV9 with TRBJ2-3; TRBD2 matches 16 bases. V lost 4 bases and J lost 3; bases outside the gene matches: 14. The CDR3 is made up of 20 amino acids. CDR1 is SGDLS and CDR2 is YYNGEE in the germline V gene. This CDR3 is CASSSAPGTSGRAGTDTQYF. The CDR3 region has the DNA TGTGCCAGCAGCTCAGCCCCCGGGACTAGCGGGAGGGCCGGAACAGATACGCAGTATTTT.

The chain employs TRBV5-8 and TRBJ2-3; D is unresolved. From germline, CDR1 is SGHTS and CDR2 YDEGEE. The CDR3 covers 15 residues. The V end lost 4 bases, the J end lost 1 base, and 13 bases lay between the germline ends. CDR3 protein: CASSPVSGGTDTQYF. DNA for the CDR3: TGTGCCAGCAGCCCAGTCAGTGGAGGCACAGATACGCAGTATTTT. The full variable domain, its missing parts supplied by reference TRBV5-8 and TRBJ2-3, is EAGVTQSPTHLIKTRGQQATLRCSPISGHTSVYWYQQALGLGLQFLLWYDEGEERNRGNFPPRFSGRQFPNYSSELNVNALELEDSALYLCASSPVSGGTDTQYFGPGTRLTVL.

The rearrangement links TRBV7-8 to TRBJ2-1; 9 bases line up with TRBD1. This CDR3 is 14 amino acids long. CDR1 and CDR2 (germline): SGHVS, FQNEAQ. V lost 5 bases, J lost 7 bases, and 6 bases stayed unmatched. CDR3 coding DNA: TGTGCCAGCAGCCCCGGACAGGGGTGGAATGAGCAGTTCTTC. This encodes CASSPGQGWNEQFF.

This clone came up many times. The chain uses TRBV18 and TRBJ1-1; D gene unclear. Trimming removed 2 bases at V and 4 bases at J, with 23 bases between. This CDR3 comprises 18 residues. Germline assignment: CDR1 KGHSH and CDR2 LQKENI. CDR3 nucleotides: TGTGCCAGCTCACCAGGAGTTAGGACTTTCGCCAGCCTCACTGAAGCTTTCTTT. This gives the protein CASSPGVRTFASLTEAFF.

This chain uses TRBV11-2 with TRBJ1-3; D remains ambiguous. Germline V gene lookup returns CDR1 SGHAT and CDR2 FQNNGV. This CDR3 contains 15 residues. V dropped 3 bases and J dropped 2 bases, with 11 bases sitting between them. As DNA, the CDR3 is TGTGCCAGCAGCTTGCGGGGTCTGGCTGGAAACACCATATATTTT. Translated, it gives CASSLRGLAGNTIYF.

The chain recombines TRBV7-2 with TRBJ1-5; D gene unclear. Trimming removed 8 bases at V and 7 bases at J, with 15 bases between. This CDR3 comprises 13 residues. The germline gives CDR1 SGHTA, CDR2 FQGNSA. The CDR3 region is CASGPSSGQPQHF. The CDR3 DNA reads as TGTGCCAGCGGCCCATCCTCGGGCCAGCCCCAGCATTTT.

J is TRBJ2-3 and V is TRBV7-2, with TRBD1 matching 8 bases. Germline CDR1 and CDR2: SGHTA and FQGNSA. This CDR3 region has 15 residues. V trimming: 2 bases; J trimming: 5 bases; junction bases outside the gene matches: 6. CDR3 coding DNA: TGTGCCAGCAGCTTATTTGGACAGGGAATAGATACGCAGTATTTT. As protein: CASSLFGQGIDTQYF. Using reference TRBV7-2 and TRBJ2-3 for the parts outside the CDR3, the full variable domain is GAGVSQSPSNKVTEKGKDVELRCDPISGHTALYWYRQSLGQGLEFLIYFQGNSAPDKSGLPSDRFSAERTGGSVSTLTIQRTQQEDSAVYLCASSLFGQGIDTQYFGPGTRLTVL.

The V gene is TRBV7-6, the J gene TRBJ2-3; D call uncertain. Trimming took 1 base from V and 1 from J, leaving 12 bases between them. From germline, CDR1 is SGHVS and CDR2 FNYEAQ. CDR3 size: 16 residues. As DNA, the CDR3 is TGTGCCAGCAGCTTAGAGGGAATGAGGCGCACAGATACGCAGTATTTT. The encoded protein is CASSLEGMRRTDTQYF.

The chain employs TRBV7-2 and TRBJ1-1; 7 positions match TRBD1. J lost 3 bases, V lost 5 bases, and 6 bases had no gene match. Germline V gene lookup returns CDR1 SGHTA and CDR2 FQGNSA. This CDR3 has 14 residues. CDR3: CASSPRTGDTEAFF. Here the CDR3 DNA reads TGTGCCAGCAGCCCAAGGACAGGCGACACTGAAGCTTTCTTT.